A selection of T cell receptor beta chains follows, all from one sample in a study of blood T cell repertoires in COVID-19. The protocol was immunoSEQ multiplex PCR, while the TCRdb copy is restricted to in-frame clones and leaves out a portion. The repertoire holds roughly 280,000 clones, with approximately 80% as singletons. The sample was peripheral blood. Receptor source: a man in his sixties with acute or convalescent COVID-19. Each CDR3 is given with its conserved first and last residue. D genes are given only for firm matches. Clone size is stated in some rows and not others, as once, few, many or a class when expanded.

>TRBJ2-3|.|TRBV6-2/TRBV6-3|.
TGTGCCAGCAGTTACTCGACCGCTTGGCTAGCTGCAGATACGCAGTATTTT
CASSYSTAWLAADTQYF
>TRBJ2-7|once|TRBV7-9|TRBD1
TGTGCCAGCAGCTCATCTACCGGGACAGGGGGCGAGCAGTACTTC
CASSSSTGTGGEQYF
>TRBJ2-2|.|TRBV9|.
TGTGCCAGCAGCAGGAGGGGTCTGAACACCGGGGAGCTGTTTTTT
CASSRRGLNTGELFF
>TRBJ1-4|.|TRBV7-9|.
TGTGCCGAAGGCACGGGGAGTAATGAAAAACTGTTTTTT
CAEGTGSNEKLFF
>TRBJ1-3|few|TRBV18|.
TGTGCCAGCTCACCGGTACGGGACTCTGGAAACACCATATATTTT
CASSPVRDSGNTIYF
>TRBJ1-6|.|TRBV10-3|.
TGTGCCACCAACCGGGAACCTAATTCACCCCTCCACTTT
CATNREPNSPLHF
>TRBJ1-2|.|TRBV12-3/TRBV12-4|TRBD1
TGTGCCAGCTGGCCTAGGCAGGGGGGAGGCTACACCTTC
CASWPRQGGGYTF
>TRBJ2-3|.|TRBV11-3|.
TGTGCCAGCAGCTTAAGTAGGGGGGGGCACACAGATACGCAGTATTTT
CASSLSRGGHTDTQYF
>TRBJ2-1|few|TRBV6-5|.
TGTGCCAGCAGGGGGGGATTGATCAACAATGAGCAGTTCTTC
CASRGGLINNEQFF
>TRBJ1-1|.|TRBV28|TRBD1
TGTGCCAGCACAAGGGACAGGTACACTGAAGCTTTCTTT
CASTRDRYTEAFF
>TRBJ1-4|few|TRBV7-9|.
TGTGCCAGCAGCTTAGGTCAGCCGAGAACAGCAACTAATGAAAAACTGTTTTTT
CASSLGQPRTATNEKLFF
>TRBJ1-2|once|TRBV7-9|TRBD1
TGTGCCAGCAGCTTAGACTGGACAGGGGACTATGGCTACACCTTC
CASSLDWTGDYGYTF
>TRBJ2-7|once|TRBV27|TRBD2
TGTGCCAGCAGTTTATCGTGGGACTACGCCTACGAGCAGTACTTC
CASSLSWDYAYEQYF
>TRBJ2-7|.|TRBV7-9|.
TGTGCCAGCAGCTTAGGGGCAGGGGCCCAAGCCTACGAGCAGTACTTC
CASSLGAGAQAYEQYF
>TRBJ2-7|.|TRBV7-6|.
TGTGCCAGCAGCGATACAACGGGCTCCTACGAGCAGTACTTC
CASSDTTGSYEQYF
>TRBJ1-3|.|TRBV2|.
TGTGCCTCTCGAGAGAACTCTGGAAACACCATATATTTT
CASRENSGNTIYF
>TRBJ2-5|.|TRBV6-5|TRBD1
TGTGCCAGCAATCGGACAGGGGGGCTGGAGACCCAGTACTTC
CASNRTGGLETQYF
>TRBJ1-6|.|TRBV7-9|.
TGTGCCAGCAGCGCCCGAGCAGGGGCGGACGATTCACCCCTCCACTTT
CASSARAGADDSPLHF
>TRBJ2-1|.|TRBV7-2|TRBD2
TGTGCCAGCAGCCCACGCGGGAGTGAGCAGTTCTTC
CASSPRGSEQFF
>TRBJ1-2|few|TRBV12-3/TRBV12-4|.
TGTGCCAGCAGTCGGCGAGCGGATGGCTACACCTTC
CASSRRADGYTF
>TRBJ1-2|.|TRBV28|TRBD1
TGTGCCAGCAGTTCAACAGGGGGCGATGGCTACACCTTC
CASSSTGGDGYTF
>TRBJ2-1|.|TRBV5-1|.
TGCGCCAGCAGCCCCAGCTCCTACAATGAGCAGTTCTTC
CASSPSSYNEQFF
>TRBJ1-2|.|TRBV28|TRBD1
TGTGCCAGCAGTCCCGGACAGGGCTATGGCTACACCTTC
CASSPGQGYGYTF
>TRBJ2-1|once|TRBV14|.
TGTGCCAGCAGCCCAATGACAAGCTACTCCTACAATGAGCAGTTCTTC
CASSPMTSYSYNEQFF
>TRBJ1-5|.|TRBV6-1|.
TGTGCCAGCAGTGAACCCAGGTTCTATAGCAATCAGCCCCAGCATTTT
CASSEPRFYSNQPQHF
>TRBJ2-7|.|TRBV7-6|.
TGTGCCAGCAGCTCCGGGACCGGGAGCTCCTACGAGCAGTACTTC
CASSSGTGSSYEQYF
>TRBJ2-5|.|TRBV20-1|TRBD2
TGCAGTGCGAGTAGAGGACGCGCGGGGGGGCCACGGGAGACCCAGTACTTC
CSASRGRAGGPRETQYF
>TRBJ2-2|.|TRBV27|.
TGTGCCAGCAGTTTTATGCCCTTCGGGGGTTGGGGGTCGAACACCGGGGAGCTGTTTTTT
CASSFMPFGGWGSNTGELFF
>TRBJ2-5|.|TRBV9|TRBD2
TGTGCCAGCAGCCCAGCGGGAGGGGAAGAGACCCAGTACTTC
CASSPAGGEETQYF
>TRBJ1-5|.|TRBV27|.
TGTGCCAGCAGTTTGTGGGGGCCGGATCAGCCCCAGCATTTT
CASSLWGPDQPQHF
>TRBJ2-5|.|TRBV6-5|.
TGTGCCAGCAGTTACTCGAGGTTAGCGGAAGAGACCCAGTACTTC
CASSYSRLAEETQYF
>TRBJ2-2|.|TRBV19|TRBD2
TGTGCCAGTAGGGGCGGGAGGGCCGCCGGGGAGCTGTTTTTT
CASRGGRAAGELFF
>TRBJ1-2|.|TRBV11-2|TRBD1
TGTGCCAGCAGCTTAGGACAGGGGACGGATGGCTACACCTTC
CASSLGQGTDGYTF
>TRBJ2-1|once|TRBV28|TRBD2
TGTGCCAGCAGAAGCGGGAGTAGGCCCTACAATGAGCAGTTCTTC
CASRSGSRPYNEQFF
>TRBJ1-4|few|TRBV5-1|.
TGCGCCAGCAGCCGAGGACAGAACACTGAAAAACTGTTTTTT
CASSRGQNTEKLFF
>TRBJ1-4|.|TRBV7-9|.
TGTGCCAGCAGCTTAGGGGTATCGGGTGAAAAACTGTTTTTT
CASSLGVSGEKLFF
>TRBJ1-2|few|TRBV3-1/TRBV3-2|.
TGTGCCAGCAGCTTACGGGGGTATGGCTACACCTTC
CASSLRGYGYTF
>TRBJ2-7|.|TRBV4-1|TRBD1
TGCGCCAGCAGCCAAGTGCCGGGACAGGGGTACGAGCAGTACTTC
CASSQVPGQGYEQYF
>TRBJ2-3|many|TRBV9|TRBD2
TGTGCCAGCAGCGCCGACGGACTAGCAATCCTGGATACGCAGTATTTT
CASSADGLAILDTQYF
>TRBJ2-7|once|TRBV29-1|TRBD2
TGCAGCGTTGAGGGGTTAGGGCTAGCGGGAGGGCTCGGCGAGCAGTACTTC
CSVEGLGLAGGLGEQYF
>TRBJ2-2|.|TRBV2|.
TGTGCCAGCAATAGCGGAACGAACACCGGGGAGCTGTTTTTT
CASNSGTNTGELFF
>TRBJ2-5|.|TRBV10-3|TRBD1
TGTGCCATCAGTGAGTCGATTACAGGGGCCGTAGAGACCCAGTACTTC
CAISESITGAVETQYF
>TRBJ2-7|.|TRBV29-1|.
TGCAGCGTTGGAGAGTTATACGAGCAGTACTTC
CSVGELYEQYF
>TRBJ2-1|.|TRBV6-5|TRBD2
TGTGCCGTATCATCGGGAGGCCCGTACAATGAGCAGTTCTTC
CAVSSGGPYNEQFF
>TRBJ2-7|few|TRBV4-3|TRBD2
TGCGCCAGCAGCCAAGATCCGGCGGGAGTGGGCTACGAGCAGTACTTC
CASSQDPAGVGYEQYF
>TRBJ1-1|.|TRBV18|.
TGTGCCAGCTCACCTTTCGACAGGAACACTGAAGCTTTCTTT
CASSPFDRNTEAFF
>TRBJ2-7|once|TRBV4-2|TRBD2
TGTGCCAGCAGCCGAGCGGGGGGGGGCTCCTACGAGCAGTACTTC
CASSRAGGGSYEQYF
>TRBJ1-4|.|TRBV18|.
TGTGCCAGCTCACCGCGTCCGTCGACAGCTCCTAATGAAAAACTGTTTTTT
CASSPRPSTAPNEKLFF
>TRBJ2-7|few|TRBV7-9|TRBD1
TGTGCCAGCAGCTTAGACAGGGGATTTTACGAGCAGTACTTC
CASSLDRGFYEQYF
>TRBJ2-2|.|TRBV5-1|.
TGCGCCAGCAACATAACAGGGAGAACCGGGGAGCTGTTTTTT
CASNITGRTGELFF
>TRBJ2-7|once|TRBV6-5|TRBD2
TGTGCCAGCAGCCAGGGACTAGCGGTCGGGTACGAGCAGTACTTC
CASSQGLAVGYEQYF
>TRBJ2-1|.|TRBV7-6|TRBD2
TGTGCCAGCAGCTTGGCGGGAGTCTCCTACAATGAGCAGTTCTTC
CASSLAGVSYNEQFF